What follows are 6 T cell receptor beta chains derived from one specimen sequenced in a study of T cell responses to AZD1222 COVID-19 vaccine. Sequenced by immunoSEQ multiplex PCR; TCRdb stores in-frame clones only, minus some. Found here are 84,000 or so clones, roughly nine tenths of them singletons; the top ten hold 2% to 2.5%. This sample comprised peripheral blood, obtained on day 0 of AZD1222 vaccination. The receptor source for this set is an adult in good health.

In DNA, the CDR3 is TGTGCCAGCAGCACCGGACAGCAACGTGCTAACTATGGCTACACCTTC. It specifies CASSTGQQRANYGYTF. V is TRBV6-6 and J is TRBJ1-2, with a possible D match to TRBD1 (6 bases). This CDR3 spans 16 amino acids. V lost 6 bases and J 0 bases, leaving 17 bases between the germline ends. From germline, CDR1 is MNHNY and CDR2 SVGAGI (reference sequence).

The rearrangement links TRBV27 to TRBJ1-5, with no clear D. The germline gives CDR1 MNHEY, CDR2 SMNVEV (reference sequence). The CDR3 contains 13 residues. Trimming shortened V by 3 bases and J by 7 bases, and 10 bases separated the two germline ends. For the CDR3, the DNA is TGTGCCAGCAGTTTGGGGTGGCCGCAGCCCCAGCATTTT. This gives the protein CASSLGWPQPQHF.

CDR3 sequence: CASSLRRDTEAFF. The CDR3 DNA reads as TGTGCCAGCAGTTTAAGAAGGGACACTGAAGCTTTCTTT. The chain recombines TRBV12-3 or TRBV12-4 with TRBJ1-1; D unclear. The CDR3 runs to 13 residues. The V end was cut by 2 bases, the J end by 3 bases, with 7 bases between.

The rearrangement links TRBV19 to TRBJ1-2, with D possibly TRBD1 on 6 matching bases. Trimming removed 4 bases from V and 4 bases from J, with 10 bases in between. This CDR3 has 13 amino acids. Germline V gives CDR1 LNHDA, CDR2 SQIVND (reference sequence). CDR3 in amino acids: CASSNDRLYGYTF. The CDR3 nucleotides read TGTGCCAGTAGTAACGACAGGCTCTATGGCTACACCTTC.

The chain links TRBV19 to TRBJ1-5; D gene ambiguous. From germline, CDR1 is LNHDA and CDR2 SQIVND (reference sequence). The CDR3 extends over 14 amino acids. With 1 base removed from V and 1 base from J, the gap between germline ends came to 5 bases. The CDR3 bases are TGTGCCAGTAGTATAGCTAGGAGCAATCAGCCCCAGCATTTT. This gives the protein CASSIARSNQPQHF.

This chain joins TRBV5-1 and TRBJ2-7, with D possibly TRBD1 on 5 matching bases. CDR3 size: 19 residues. The V gene lost 0 bases and the J gene lost 4 bases, with 26 bases spanning the gap. CDR1 and CDR2 (germline): SGHRS, YFSETQ. The CDR3 coding sequence is TGCGCCAGCAGCTTGGCCCACAGTAGGGGCAGGACGACTGGATACGAGCAGTACTTC. Translated: CASSLAHSRGRTTGYEQYF.